This TCR beta chain was recorded in a study of CD8 T cells in Susac syndrome. Random hexamers primed reverse transcription of roughly 0.5 to 1 ug RNA. Each CDR3 protein gets one entry after TCRdb re-called the immunoSEQ multiplex PCR reads with MiXCR. The sample has some 200,000 distinct CDR3 sequences, roughly 96% seen once. The CDR3 covers 15 residues. V lost 2 bases and J lost 4; bases outside the gene matches: 4. TEMRA cells were FACS-enriched, with CD8+ and CD4+ T cells isolated negatively. The TCR comes from a human donor with multiple sclerosis. The sample comprised CD4+ T cells from PBMCs. V is TRBV23-1 and J is TRBJ1-4; 7 bases map to TRBD1. TRBV23-1 is flagged as an ORF with uncertain function. The DNA for the CDR3 is TGCGCCAGCAGTCAACCGGGACAGAGTAATGAAAAACTGTTTTTT. Translation gives CASSQPGQSNEKLFF.